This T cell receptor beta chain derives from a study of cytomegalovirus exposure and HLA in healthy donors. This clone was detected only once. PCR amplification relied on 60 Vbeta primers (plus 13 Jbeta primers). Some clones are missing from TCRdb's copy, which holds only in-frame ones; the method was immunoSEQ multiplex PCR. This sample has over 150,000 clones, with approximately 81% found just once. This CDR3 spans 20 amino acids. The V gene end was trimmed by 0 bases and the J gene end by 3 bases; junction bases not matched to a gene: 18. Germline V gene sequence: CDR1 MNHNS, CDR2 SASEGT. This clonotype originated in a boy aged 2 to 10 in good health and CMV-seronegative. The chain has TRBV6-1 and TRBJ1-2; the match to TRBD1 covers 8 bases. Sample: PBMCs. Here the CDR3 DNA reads TGTGCCAGCAGTGAAGCAAGGTTTAAGGCAGGGGGCGAATTTTACTATGGCTACACCTTC. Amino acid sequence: CASSEARFKAGGEFYYGYTF.